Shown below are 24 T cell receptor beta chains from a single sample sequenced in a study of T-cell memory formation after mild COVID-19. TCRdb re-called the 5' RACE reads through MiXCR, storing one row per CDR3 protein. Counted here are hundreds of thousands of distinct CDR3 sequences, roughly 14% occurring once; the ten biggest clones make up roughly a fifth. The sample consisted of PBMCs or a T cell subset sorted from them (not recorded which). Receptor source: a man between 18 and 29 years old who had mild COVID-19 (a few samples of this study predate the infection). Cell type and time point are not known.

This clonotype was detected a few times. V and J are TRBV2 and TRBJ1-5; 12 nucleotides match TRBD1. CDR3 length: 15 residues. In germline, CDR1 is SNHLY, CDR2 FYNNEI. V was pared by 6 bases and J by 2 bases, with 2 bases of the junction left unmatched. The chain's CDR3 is CASSGTGGRNQPQHF. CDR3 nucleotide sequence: TGTGCCAGCAGCGGGACAGGGGGCCGCAATCAGCCCCAGCATTTT.

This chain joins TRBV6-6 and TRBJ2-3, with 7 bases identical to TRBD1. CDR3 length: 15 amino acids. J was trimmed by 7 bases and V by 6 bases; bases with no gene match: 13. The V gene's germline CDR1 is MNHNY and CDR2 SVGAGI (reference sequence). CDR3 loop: CASRLGQTSIYTQYF. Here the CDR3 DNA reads TGTGCCAGCAGGCTGGGACAGACCTCAATTTATACGCAGTATTTT.

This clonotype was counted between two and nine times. The DNA of the CDR3 is TGCGCCAGCAGCCAAGATCTGGTAGCGGCAGAGACCCAGTACTTC. This encodes CASSQDLVAAETQYF. This rearrangement joins TRBV4-1 to TRBJ2-5, with a possible D match to TRBD2 (6 bases). V was cut by 0 bases and J by 4 bases, with 12 bases left in between. The germline gives CDR1 MGHRA, CDR2 YSYEKL. This CDR3 has 15 amino acids.

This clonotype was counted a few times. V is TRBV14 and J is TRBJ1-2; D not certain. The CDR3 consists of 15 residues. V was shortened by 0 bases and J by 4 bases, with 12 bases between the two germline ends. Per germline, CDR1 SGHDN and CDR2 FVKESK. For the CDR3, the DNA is TGTGCCAGCAGCCAAGATCGGAGAGGGAGCTATGGCTACACCTTC. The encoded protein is CASSQDRRGSYGYTF.

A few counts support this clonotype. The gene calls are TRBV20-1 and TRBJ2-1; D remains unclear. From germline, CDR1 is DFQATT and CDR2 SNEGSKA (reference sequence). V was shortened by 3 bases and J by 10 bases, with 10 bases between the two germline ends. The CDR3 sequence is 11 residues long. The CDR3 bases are TGCAGTGCTAGGCCAGCCGGGGAGCAGTTCTTC. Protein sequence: CSARPAGEQFF.

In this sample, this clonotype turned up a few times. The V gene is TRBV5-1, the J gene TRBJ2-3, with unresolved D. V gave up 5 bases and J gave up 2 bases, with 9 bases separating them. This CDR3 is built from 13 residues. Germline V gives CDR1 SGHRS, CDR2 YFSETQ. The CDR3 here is CASSAGPTDTQYF. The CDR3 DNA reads TGCGCCAGCAGTGCAGGACCCACAGATACGCAGTATTTT.

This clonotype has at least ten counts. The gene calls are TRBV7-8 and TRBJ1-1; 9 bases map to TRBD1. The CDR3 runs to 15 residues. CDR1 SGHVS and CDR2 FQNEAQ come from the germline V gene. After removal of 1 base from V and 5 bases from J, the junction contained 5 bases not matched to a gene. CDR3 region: CASSLVLTGGTEAFF. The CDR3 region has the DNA TGTGCCAGCAGCTTAGTTTTGACAGGGGGGACTGAAGCTTTCTTT.

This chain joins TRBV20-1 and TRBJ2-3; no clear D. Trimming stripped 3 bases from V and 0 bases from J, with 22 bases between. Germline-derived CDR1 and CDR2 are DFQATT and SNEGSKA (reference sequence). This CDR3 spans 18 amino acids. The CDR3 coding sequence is TGCAGTGCTAGTATAGTTGCAGGCCAGCCAATTAGCACAGATACGCAGTATTTT. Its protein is CSASIVAGQPISTDTQYF.

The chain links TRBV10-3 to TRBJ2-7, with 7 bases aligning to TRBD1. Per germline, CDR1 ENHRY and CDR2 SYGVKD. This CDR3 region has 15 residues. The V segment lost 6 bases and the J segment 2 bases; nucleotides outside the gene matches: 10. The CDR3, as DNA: TGTGCCATCAGCCTCGACAGGGATCGGACCTACGAGCAGTACTTC. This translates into CAISLDRDRTYEQYF.

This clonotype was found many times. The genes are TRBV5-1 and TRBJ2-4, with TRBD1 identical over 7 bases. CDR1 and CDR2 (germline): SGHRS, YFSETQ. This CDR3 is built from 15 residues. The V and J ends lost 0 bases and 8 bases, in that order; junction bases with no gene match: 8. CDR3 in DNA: TGCGCCAGCAGCTTGGAGGTCGGGACAGTTGACATTCAGTACTTC. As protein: CASSLEVGTVDIQYF.

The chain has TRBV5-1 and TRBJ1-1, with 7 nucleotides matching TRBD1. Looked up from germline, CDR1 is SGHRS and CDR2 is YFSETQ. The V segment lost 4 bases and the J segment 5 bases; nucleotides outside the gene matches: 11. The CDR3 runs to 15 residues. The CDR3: CASSPKAQGGTEAFF. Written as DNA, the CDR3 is TGCGCCAGCAGCCCTAAGGCGCAGGGGGGGACTGAAGCTTTCTTT. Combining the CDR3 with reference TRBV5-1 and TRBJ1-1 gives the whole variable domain KAGVTQTPRYLIKTRGQQVTLSCSPISGHRSVSWYQQTPGQGLQFLFEYFSETQRNKGNFPGRFSGRQFSNSRSEMNVSTLELGDSALYLCASSPKAQGGTEAFFGQGTRLTVV.

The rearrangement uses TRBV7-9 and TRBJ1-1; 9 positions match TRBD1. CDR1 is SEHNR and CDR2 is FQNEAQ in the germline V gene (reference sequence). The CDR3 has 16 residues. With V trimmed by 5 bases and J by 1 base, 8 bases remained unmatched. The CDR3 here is CASSLGTGSGNTEAFF. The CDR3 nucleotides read TGTGCCAGCAGCCTCGGGACAGGGAGTGGGAACACTGAAGCTTTCTTT.

CDR3 nucleotides: TGTGCCAGCAACTCCGGGACAGGGTTTAGTCAGCCCCAGCATTTT. Protein product: CASNSGTGFSQPQHF. The rearrangement uses TRBV2 and TRBJ1-5, with 9 bases fitting TRBD1. The V and J ends lost 7 bases and 6 bases, in that order; junction bases with no gene match: 10. CDR1 SNHLY and CDR2 FYNNEI come from the germline V gene. The CDR3 is 15 residues long.

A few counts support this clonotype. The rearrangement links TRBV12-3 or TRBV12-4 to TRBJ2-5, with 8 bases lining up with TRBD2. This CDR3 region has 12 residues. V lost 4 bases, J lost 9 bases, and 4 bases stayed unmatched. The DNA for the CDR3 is TGTGCCAGCAGTTCTAGCGGGCTAGCCCAGTACTTC. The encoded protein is CASSSSGLAQYF.

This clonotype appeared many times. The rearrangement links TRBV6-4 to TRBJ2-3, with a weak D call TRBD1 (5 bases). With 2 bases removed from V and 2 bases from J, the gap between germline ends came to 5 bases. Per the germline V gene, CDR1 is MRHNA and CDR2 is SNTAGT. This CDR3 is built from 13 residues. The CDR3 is CASSDGATDTQYF. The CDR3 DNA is TGTGCCAGCAGTGACGGGGCCACAGATACGCAGTATTTT.

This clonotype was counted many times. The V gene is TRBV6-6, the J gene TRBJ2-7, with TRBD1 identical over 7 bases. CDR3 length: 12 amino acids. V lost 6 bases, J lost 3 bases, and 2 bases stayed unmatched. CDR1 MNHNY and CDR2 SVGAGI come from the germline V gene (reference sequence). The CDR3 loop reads CASSPGGYEQYV. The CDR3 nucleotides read TGTGCCAGCAGCCCAGGGGGCTACGAGCAGTACGTC.

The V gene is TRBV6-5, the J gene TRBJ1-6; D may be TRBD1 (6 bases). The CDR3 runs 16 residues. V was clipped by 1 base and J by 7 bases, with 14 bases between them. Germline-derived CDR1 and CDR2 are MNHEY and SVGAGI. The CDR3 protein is CASSYFGGPRNSPLHF. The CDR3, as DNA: TGTGCCAGCAGTTACTTCGGGGGGCCGAGAAATTCACCCCTCCACTTT.

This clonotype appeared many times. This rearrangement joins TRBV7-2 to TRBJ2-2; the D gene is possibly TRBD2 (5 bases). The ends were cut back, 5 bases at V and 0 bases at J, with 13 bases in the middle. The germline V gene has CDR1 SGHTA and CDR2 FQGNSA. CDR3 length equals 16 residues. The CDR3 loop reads CASSPDPGTNTGELFF. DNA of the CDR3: TGTGCCAGCAGCCCAGACCCGGGGACGAACACCGGGGAGCTGTTTTTT. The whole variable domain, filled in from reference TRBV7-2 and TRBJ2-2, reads GAGVSQSPSNKVTEKGKDVELRCDPISGHTALYWYRQSLGQGLEFLIYFQGNSAPDKSGLPSDRFSAERTGGSVSTLTIQRTQQEDSAVYLCASSPDPGTNTGELFFGEGSRLTVL.

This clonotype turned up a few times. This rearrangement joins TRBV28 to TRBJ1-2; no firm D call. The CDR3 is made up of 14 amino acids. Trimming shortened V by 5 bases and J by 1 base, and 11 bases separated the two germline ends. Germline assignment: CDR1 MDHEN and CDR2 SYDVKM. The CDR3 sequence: CASSPRGLNYGYTF. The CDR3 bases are TGTGCCAGCAGTCCTAGAGGGCTTAACTATGGCTACACCTTC.

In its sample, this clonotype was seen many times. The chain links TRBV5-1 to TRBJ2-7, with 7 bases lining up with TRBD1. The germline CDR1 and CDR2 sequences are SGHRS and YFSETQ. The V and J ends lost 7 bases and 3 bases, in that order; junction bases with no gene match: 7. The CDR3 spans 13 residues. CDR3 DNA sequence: TGCGCCAGCTCGCGACAGGGTAGCTACGAGCAGTACTTC. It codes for CASSRQGSYEQYF.

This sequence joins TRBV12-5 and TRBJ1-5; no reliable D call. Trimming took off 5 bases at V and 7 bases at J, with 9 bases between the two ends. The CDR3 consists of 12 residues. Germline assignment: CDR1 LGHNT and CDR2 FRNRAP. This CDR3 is CASGPGNQPQHF. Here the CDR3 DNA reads TGTGCTAGTGGTCCGGGAAACCAGCCCCAGCATTTT.

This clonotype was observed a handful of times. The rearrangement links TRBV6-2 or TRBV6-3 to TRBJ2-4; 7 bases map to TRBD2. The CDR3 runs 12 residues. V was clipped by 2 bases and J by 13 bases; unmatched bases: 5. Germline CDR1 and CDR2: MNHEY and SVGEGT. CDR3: CASSYERGVQYF. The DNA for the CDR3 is TGTGCCAGCAGTTACGAGCGGGGCGTACAGTACTTC.

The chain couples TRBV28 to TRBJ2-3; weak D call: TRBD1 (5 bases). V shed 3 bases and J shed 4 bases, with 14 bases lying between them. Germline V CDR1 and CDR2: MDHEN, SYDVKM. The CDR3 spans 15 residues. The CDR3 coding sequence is TGTGCCAGCAGTTTGCCTCAGGGTACGGCAGATACGCAGTATTTT. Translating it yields CASSLPQGTADTQYF.

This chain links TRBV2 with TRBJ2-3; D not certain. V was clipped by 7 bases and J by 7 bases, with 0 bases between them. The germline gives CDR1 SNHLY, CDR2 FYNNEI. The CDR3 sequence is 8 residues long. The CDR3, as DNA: TGTGCCAGCAATACGCAGTATTTT. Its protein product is CASNTQYF.